The 16 T cell receptor beta chains below come from one sample, sequenced in a study of blood T cell repertoires in COVID-19 (dated by TCRdb to about 2020). Library prep was done by the immunoSEQ multiplex PCR assay. TCRdb retrieved this table from immuneACCESS and kept in-frame rearrangements only. Not all clones are present; in checked studies, unresolved V genes account for under half, and no reason is known for the remainder. The sample table lists approximately 75,000 clones, around 82% of them with a count of one. The ten largest clones represent approximately 7.3% of the sample. The specimen was peripheral blood. The receptors come from a human donor in a cohort sampled during active COVID-19.

This chain uses TRBV5-1 with TRBJ2-3, with 7 bases identical to TRBD1. Germline-derived CDR1 and CDR2 are SGHRS and YFSETQ. This CDR3 has 14 residues. With V trimmed by 5 bases and J by 1 base, 4 bases remained unmatched. CDR3 loop: CASRGGTRTDTQYF. The CDR3 nucleotides are TGCGCCAGCAGAGGGGGCACCCGCACAGATACGCAGTATTTT.

The genes are TRBV19 and TRBJ2-3; D remains ambiguous. The germline gives CDR1 LNHDA, CDR2 SQIVND (reference sequence). This CDR3 spans 11 amino acids. Trimming took off 5 bases at V and 2 bases at J, with 2 bases between the two ends. The CDR3: CASSYTDTQYF. The CDR3 DNA is TGTGCCAGTAGTTACACAGATACGCAGTATTTT.

This clone was seen just once. This rearrangement joins TRBV5-1 to TRBJ2-3; 7 bases are shared with TRBD1. Unmatched junction bases numbered 3, after V lost 1 base and J lost 1 base. Germline CDR1 reads SGHRS; CDR2 reads YFSETQ. This CDR3 comprises 15 residues. DNA for the CDR3: TGCGCCAGCAGCTTGTTTGGGACAGGCACAGATACGCAGTATTTT. As protein: CASSLFGTGTDTQYF. The full variable domain, its missing parts supplied by reference TRBV5-1 and TRBJ2-3, is KAGVTQTPRYLIKTRGQQVTLSCSPISGHRSVSWYQQTPGQGLQFLFEYFSETQRNKGNFPGRFSGRQFSNSRSEMNVSTLELGDSALYLCASSLFGTGTDTQYFGPGTRLTVL.

The rearrangement joins TRBV13 to TRBJ2-3, with a tentative D call TRBD1 (7 bases). Germline V gene lookup returns CDR1 PRHDT and CDR2 FYEKMQ (reference sequence). Trimming removed 5 bases at V and 2 bases at J, with 14 bases between. The CDR3 runs to 15 residues. The CDR3 DNA reads TGTGCCAGCAGCCAGCGCGGGACAGTCACAGATACGCAGTATTTT. It yields the protein CASSQRGTVTDTQYF.

This chain joins TRBV3-1 (or the pseudogene TRBV3-2) and TRBJ2-5; perhaps TRBD2 as D (5 bases). Germline CDR1 is LGHDT and CDR2 is YNNKEL (reference sequence). CDR3 length: 13 residues. V was trimmed by 4 bases and J by 4 bases, leaving 10 bases between them. Written as DNA, the CDR3 is TGTGCCAGCAGCCTCGGCCGGGGAGAGACCCAGTACTTC. This gives the protein CASSLGRGETQYF.

The V and J genes are TRBV9 and TRBJ2-3, with D tentatively TRBD1 (6 bases). CDR1 and CDR2 (germline): SGDLS, YYNGEE. The CDR3 extends over 15 amino acids. Trimming removed 3 bases at V and 6 bases at J, with 17 bases between. CDR3 sequence: CASSEHVVGADTQYF. The CDR3 DNA reads TGTGCCAGCAGCGAACATGTAGTGGGGGCGGATACGCAGTATTTT.

The rearrangement uses TRBV5-4 and TRBJ1-4; D remains ambiguous. V was cut by 1 base and J by 7 bases, with 8 bases left in between. CDR3 length: 13 residues. Germline CDR1 is SGHNT and CDR2 is YYREEE (reference sequence). The CDR3 loop reads CASSLIGGEKLFF. CDR3 DNA sequence: TGTGCCAGCAGCTTGATCGGAGGTGAAAAACTGTTTTTT.

Concerning this clone: Its ends do not fully match the called genes, so a read error is possible. The CDR3 DNA is TGTGCCAGCAGCCGCTCCAGGGGAGCAACCTCCTTC. Protein product: CASSRSRGATSF. This chain joins TRBV7-9 and TRBJ2-7, with D possibly matching TRBD1 (6 bases). The CDR3 totals 12 residues. Germline lookup yields CDR1 SEHNR and CDR2 FQNEAQ (reference sequence).

This clone was picked up a small number of times. The rearrangement joins TRBV12-3 or TRBV12-4 to TRBJ1-2; TRBD1 might be the D (5 bases). The CDR3 consists of 13 residues. Trimming pared 6 bases from V and 3 bases from J, leaving 11 bases between. The CDR3 sequence: CASSWVGDYGYTF. In DNA, the CDR3 is TGTGCCAGCAGCTGGGTAGGGGACTATGGCTACACCTTC.

The chain recombines TRBV29-1 with TRBJ1-4, with 8 positions matching TRBD1. This CDR3 comprises 12 residues. The ends lost 4 bases at V and 8 bases at J; junction bases unmatched: 3. Germline CDR1 reads SQVTM; CDR2 reads ANQGSEA. CDR3 DNA sequence: TGCAGCGTTGTGGGACAGGAAGAAAAACTGTTTTTT. Residues: CSVVGQEEKLFF.

This chain uses TRBV9 with TRBJ2-3; D perhaps matches TRBD1 (5 bases). Trimming took off 0 bases at V and 1 base at J, with 9 bases between the two ends. This CDR3 comprises 15 residues. Per the germline V gene, CDR1 is SGDLS and CDR2 is YYNGEE. CDR3 amino acids: CASSVAGLGTDTQYF. DNA of the CDR3: TGTGCCAGCAGCGTAGCAGGGTTAGGCACAGATACGCAGTATTTT.

The rearrangement joins TRBV29-1 to TRBJ2-7; 7 bases match TRBD1. Germline V gene data show CDR1 as SQVTM and CDR2 as ANQGSEA. The V gene end was trimmed by 5 bases and the J gene end by 2 bases; junction bases not matched to a gene: 9. The CDR3 has 14 amino acids. CDR3 loop: CSVQRDRRTYEQYF. Written as DNA, the CDR3 is TGCAGCGTTCAAAGGGACAGAAGAACCTACGAGCAGTACTTC.

The chain carries TRBV5-1 and TRBJ1-1; D unresolved. CDR3 size: 11 residues. Trimming left V 3 bases short and J 5 bases short, with 5 bases between. Germline CDR1 is SGHRS and CDR2 is YFSETQ. DNA of the CDR3: TGCGCCAGCAGCTCGAGAACTGAAGCTTTCTTT. It encodes CASSSRTEAFF.

This clone rates as medium-sized (0.01 to 0.1%). The chain joins TRBV27 to TRBJ2-2; the match to TRBD2 covers 10 bases. Germline V CDR1 and CDR2: MNHEY, SMNVEV (reference sequence). The CDR3 covers 15 residues. V shed 2 bases, J shed 7 bases, and the junction held 4 bases outside the gene matches. In DNA, the CDR3 is TGTGCCAGCAGTTTAGTAGCGGGGGGCGGCGGGGAGCTGTTTTTT. Its protein is CASSLVAGGGGELFF.

The V gene is TRBV7-9, the J gene TRBJ1-1; 8 bases are a match to TRBD1. This CDR3 has 13 amino acids. The V gene end was trimmed by 5 bases and the J gene end by 5 bases; junction bases not matched to a gene: 4. Per the germline V gene, CDR1 is SEHNR and CDR2 is FQNEAQ (reference sequence). The CDR3 bases are TGTGCCAGCAGCCGACAGGGGACAACTGAAGCTTTCTTT. Translation gives CASSRQGTTEAFF. The whole variable domain, remainder taken from reference TRBV7-9 and TRBJ1-1, is DTGVSQNPRHKITKRGQNVTFRCDPISEHNRLYWYRQTLGQGPEFLTYFQNEAQLEKSRLLSDRFSAERPKGSFSTLEIQRTEQGDSAMYLCASSRQGTTEAFFGQGTRLTVV.

V and J are TRBV5-6 and TRBJ2-7, with TRBD2 matching 7 bases. This CDR3 has 16 residues. Germline V gene lookup returns CDR1 SGHDT and CDR2 YYEEEE. Trimming took 4 bases from V and 7 from J; bases not matched to a gene: 17. This CDR3 reads CASSRKPAGGIREQYF. CDR3 DNA: TGTGCCAGCAGCCGGAAGCCGGCCGGGGGGATTAGGGAGCAGTACTTC.